This entry is about one T cell receptor (beta chain). Its antigen is as yet unknown. The CDR3 spans 14 residues. Trimming removed 1 base from V and 6 bases from J; junction bases left unmatched: 6. Germline V lookup: CDR1 SGHTS, CDR2 YDEGEE. The data derive from a study of shared clonotypes between healthy human individuals. Libraries were prepared by immunoSEQ multiplex PCR; TCRdb keeps only in-frame clonotypes and omits some of them. The sample contains some 300,000 clones, more than 60% of which appear only once. Study observations and caveats: The donor pool, a small one, limited the genetic and exposure-history diversity represented. Depth was large, yet rarefaction showed that sorted-subset sequencing was incomplete.

The chain employs TRBV5-8 and TRBJ2-7; 8 nucleotides align to TRBD2. Sequenced input: memory CD4+ T cells sorted from blood. The subset was: CD45RA-negative fraction. This receptor was identified in a man aged 30 to 45 in good health. The CDR3 loop is CASSLITGRGEQYF. The CDR3 coding sequence is TGTGCCAGCAGCTTGATAACCGGGAGGGGCGAGCAGTACTTC.